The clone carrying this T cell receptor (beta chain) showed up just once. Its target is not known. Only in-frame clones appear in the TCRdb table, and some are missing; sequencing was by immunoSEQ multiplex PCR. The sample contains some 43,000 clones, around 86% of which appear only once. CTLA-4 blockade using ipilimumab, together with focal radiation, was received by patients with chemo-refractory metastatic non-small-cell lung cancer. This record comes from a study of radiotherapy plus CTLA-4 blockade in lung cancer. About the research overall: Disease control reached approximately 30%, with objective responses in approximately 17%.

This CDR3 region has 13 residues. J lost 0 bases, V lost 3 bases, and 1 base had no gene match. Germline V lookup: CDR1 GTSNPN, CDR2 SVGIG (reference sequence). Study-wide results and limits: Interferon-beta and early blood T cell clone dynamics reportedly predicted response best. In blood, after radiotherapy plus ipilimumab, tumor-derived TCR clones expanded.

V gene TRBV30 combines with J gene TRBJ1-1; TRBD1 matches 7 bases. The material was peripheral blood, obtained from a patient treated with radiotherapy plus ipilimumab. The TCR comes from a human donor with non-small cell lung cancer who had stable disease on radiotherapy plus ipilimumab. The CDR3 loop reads CAWRGTVNTEAFF. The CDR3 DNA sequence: TGTGCCTGGAGGGGGACAGTGAACACTGAAGCTTTCTTT.